One and the same sample provided the 2 T cell receptor beta chains below, sequenced in a study of T cell responses to AZD1222 COVID-19 vaccine. The data were produced by immunoSEQ multiplex PCR, yet TCRdb's version contains in-frame clones alone and is incomplete. Of some 55,000 clones in the sample, more than 80% were seen once. Specimen: peripheral blood, collected on day 0 of AZD1222 vaccination. These TCRs come from an adult in good health.

This chain connects TRBV19 to TRBJ2-4; TRBD2 matches 10 bases. Germline CDR1 reads LNHDA; CDR2 reads SQIVND (reference sequence). V lost 5 bases and J lost 2; bases outside the gene matches: 15. There are 19 residues in the CDR3. The CDR3 here is CASSWMASGSTSTKNIQYF. Written as DNA, the CDR3 is TGTGCCAGTAGTTGGATGGCTAGCGGGAGTACTTCGACCAAAAACATTCAGTACTTC.

About this clone itself: The sample holds other DNA sequences that translate to the same CDR3. The chain is built from TRBV4-2 and TRBJ2-5; no reliable D call. Per germline, CDR1 LGHNA and CDR2 YNFKEQ. V was clipped by 3 bases and J by 0 bases, with 5 bases between them. The CDR3 has 13 residues. CDR3 residues: CASSQGNQETQYF. The CDR3 nucleotides read TGTGCCAGCAGCCAGGGAAACCAAGAGACCCAGTACTTC.